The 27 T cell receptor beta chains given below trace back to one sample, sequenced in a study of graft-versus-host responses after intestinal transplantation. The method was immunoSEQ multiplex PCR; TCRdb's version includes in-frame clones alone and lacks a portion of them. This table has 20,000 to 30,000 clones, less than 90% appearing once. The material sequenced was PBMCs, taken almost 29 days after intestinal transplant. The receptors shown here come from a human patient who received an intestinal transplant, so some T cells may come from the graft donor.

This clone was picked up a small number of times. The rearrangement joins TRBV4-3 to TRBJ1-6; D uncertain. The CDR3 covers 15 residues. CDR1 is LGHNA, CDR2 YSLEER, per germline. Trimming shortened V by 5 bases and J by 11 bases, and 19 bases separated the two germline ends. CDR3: CASSLSHPLRAPLHF. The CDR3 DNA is TGCGCCAGCAGCTTGAGCCATCCCCTACGGGCACCCCTCCACTTT.

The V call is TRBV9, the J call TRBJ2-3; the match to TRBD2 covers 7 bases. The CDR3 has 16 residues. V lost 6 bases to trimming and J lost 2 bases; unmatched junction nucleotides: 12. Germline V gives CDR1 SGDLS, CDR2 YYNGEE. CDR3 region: CASTLHERGDTDTQYF. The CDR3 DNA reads TGTGCCAGCACCCTTCACGAACGGGGGGACACAGATACGCAGTATTTT.

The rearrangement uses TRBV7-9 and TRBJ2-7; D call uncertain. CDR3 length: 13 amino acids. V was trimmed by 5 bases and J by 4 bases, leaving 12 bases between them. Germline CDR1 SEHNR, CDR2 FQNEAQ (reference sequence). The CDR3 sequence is CASSQIARYEQYF. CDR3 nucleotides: TGTGCCAGCAGCCAAATAGCAAGGTACGAGCAGTACTTC. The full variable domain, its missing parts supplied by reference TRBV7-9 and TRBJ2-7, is DTGVSQNPRHKITKRGQNVTFRCDPISEHNRLYWYRQTLGQGPEFLTYFQNEAQLEKSRLLSDRFSAERPKGSFSTLEIQRTEQGDSAMYLCASSQIARYEQYFGPGTRLTVT.

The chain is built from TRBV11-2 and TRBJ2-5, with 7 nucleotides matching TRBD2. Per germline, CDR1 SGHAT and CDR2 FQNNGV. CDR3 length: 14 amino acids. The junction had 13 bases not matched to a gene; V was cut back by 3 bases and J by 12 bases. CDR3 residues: CASSLLRGVFEKYF. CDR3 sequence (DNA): TGTGCCAGCAGCTTGCTTCGGGGGGTTTTTGAAAAGTACTTC.

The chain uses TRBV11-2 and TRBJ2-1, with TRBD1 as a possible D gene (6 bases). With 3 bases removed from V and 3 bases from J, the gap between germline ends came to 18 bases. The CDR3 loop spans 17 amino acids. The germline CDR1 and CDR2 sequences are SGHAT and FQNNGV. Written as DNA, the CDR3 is TGTGCCAGCAGCTTCAACGACAGGCAGCGCTACTACAATGAGCAGTTCTTC. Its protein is CASSFNDRQRYYNEQFF.

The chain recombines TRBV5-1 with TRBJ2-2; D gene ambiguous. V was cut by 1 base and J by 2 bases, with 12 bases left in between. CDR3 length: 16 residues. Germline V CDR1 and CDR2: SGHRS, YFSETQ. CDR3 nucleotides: TGCGCCAGCAGCTTGAAGGCGTCAGCTAACACCGGGGAGCTGTTTTTT. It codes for CASSLKASANTGELFF.

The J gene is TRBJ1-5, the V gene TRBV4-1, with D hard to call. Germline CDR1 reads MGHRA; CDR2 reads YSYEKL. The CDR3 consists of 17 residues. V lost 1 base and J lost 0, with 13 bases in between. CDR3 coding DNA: TGCGCCAGCAGCCAAGCGGGGATACTCACTAGCAATCAGCCCCAGCATTTT. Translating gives CASSQAGILTSNQPQHF.

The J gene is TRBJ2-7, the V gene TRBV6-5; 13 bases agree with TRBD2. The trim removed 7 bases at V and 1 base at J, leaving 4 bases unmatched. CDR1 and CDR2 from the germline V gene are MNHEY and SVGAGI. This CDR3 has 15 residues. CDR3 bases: TGTGCCAGCAACAGACTAGCGGGGGGATCCTACGAGCAGTACTTC. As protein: CASNRLAGGSYEQYF.

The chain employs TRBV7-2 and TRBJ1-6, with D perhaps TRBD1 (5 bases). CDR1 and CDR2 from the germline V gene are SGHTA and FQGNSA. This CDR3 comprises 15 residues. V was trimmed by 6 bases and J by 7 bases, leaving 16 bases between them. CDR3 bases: TGTGCCAGCAGACCCTTTACAGGTGTGAATTCACCCCTCCACTTT. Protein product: CASRPFTGVNSPLHF.

As DNA, the CDR3 is TGTGCCAGCAACAGGGGGAACACCGGGGAGCTGTTTTTT. This sequence encodes CASNRGNTGELFF. The V gene is TRBV6-1, the J gene TRBJ2-2, with TRBD1 matching 7 bases. The CDR3 covers 13 residues. V was pared by 7 bases and J by 1 base, with 0 bases of the junction left unmatched. CDR1 and CDR2 from the germline V gene are MNHNS and SASEGT.

In DNA, the CDR3 is TGCGCCAGCAGCATGGGACTAGCGGGGAATGAGCAGTTCTTC. Translating gives CASSMGLAGNEQFF. The chain links TRBV5-1 to TRBJ2-1; 13 bases agree with TRBD2. Germline V gene sequence: CDR1 SGHRS, CDR2 YFSETQ. V trimming: 4 bases; J trimming: 7 bases; junction bases outside the gene matches: 2. This CDR3 has 14 amino acids.

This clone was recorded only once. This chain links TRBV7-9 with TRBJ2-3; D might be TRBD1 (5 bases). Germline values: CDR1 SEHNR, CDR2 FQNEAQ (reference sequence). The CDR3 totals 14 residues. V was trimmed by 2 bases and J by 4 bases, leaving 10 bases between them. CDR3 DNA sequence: TGTGCCAGCAGCTTAAGTCAGGGCCCAGATACGCAGTATTTT. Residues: CASSLSQGPDTQYF.

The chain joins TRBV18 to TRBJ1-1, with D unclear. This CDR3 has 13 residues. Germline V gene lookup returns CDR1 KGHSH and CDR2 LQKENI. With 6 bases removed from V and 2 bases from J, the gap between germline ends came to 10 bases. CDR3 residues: CASSPADNTEAFF. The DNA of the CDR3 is TGTGCCAGCTCCCCAGCGGACAACACTGAAGCTTTCTTT.

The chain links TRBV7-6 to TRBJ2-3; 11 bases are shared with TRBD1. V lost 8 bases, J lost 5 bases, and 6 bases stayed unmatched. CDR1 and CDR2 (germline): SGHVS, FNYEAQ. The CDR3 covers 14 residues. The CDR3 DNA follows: TGTGCCAGCTCCGGGACAGGGGGTTTAGATACGCAGTATTTT. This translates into CASSGTGGLDTQYF.

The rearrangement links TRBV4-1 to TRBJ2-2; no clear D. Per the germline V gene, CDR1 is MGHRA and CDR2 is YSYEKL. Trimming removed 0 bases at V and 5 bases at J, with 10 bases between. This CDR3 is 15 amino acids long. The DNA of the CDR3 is TGCGCCAGCAGCCAAGAGGACCGCTTGACCGGGGAGCTGTTTTTT. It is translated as CASSQEDRLTGELFF.

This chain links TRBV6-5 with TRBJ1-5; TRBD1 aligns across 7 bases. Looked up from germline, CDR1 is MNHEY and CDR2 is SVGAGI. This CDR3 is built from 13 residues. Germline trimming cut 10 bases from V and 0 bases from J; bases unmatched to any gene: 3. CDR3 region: CANDRVSNQPQHF. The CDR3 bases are TGTGCCAACGACAGGGTTAGCAATCAGCCCCAGCATTTT.

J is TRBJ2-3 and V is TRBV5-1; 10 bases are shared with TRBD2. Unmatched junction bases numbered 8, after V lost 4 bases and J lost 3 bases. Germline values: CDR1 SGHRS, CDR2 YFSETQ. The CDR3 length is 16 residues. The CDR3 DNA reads TGCGCCAGCAGCCAGATTGGGACTAGCGAAACAGATACGCAGTATTTT. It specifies CASSQIGTSETDTQYF.

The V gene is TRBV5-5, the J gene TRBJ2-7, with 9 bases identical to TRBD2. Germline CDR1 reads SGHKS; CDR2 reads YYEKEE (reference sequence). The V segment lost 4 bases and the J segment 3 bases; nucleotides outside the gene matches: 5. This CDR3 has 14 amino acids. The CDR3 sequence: CASSMRLAVYEQYF. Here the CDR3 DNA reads TGTGCCAGCAGCATGAGACTAGCGGTCTACGAGCAGTACTTC.

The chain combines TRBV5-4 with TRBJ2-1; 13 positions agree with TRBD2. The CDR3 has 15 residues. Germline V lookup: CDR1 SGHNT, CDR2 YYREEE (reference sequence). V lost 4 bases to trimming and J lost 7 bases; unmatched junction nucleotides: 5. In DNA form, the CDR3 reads TGTGCCAGCAGCGGACTAGCGGGAGCGAGGAATGAGCAGTTCTTC. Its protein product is CASSGLAGARNEQFF.

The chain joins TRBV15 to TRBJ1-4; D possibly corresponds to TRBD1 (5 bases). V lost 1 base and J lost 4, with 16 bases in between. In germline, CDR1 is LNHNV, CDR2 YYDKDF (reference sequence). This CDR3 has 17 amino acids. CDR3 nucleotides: TGTGCCACCAGCAGAGGACGTGGTTGGGGGATTAATGAAAAACTGTTTTTT. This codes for CATSRGRGWGINEKLFF.

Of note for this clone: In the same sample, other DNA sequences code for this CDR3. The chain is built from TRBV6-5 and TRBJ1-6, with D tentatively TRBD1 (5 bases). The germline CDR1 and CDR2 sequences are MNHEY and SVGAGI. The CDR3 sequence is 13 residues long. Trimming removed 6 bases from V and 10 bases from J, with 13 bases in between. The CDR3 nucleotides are TGTGCCAGCAGGGTGGGGCAGGCGTCACCCCTCCACTTT. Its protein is CASRVGQASPLHF.

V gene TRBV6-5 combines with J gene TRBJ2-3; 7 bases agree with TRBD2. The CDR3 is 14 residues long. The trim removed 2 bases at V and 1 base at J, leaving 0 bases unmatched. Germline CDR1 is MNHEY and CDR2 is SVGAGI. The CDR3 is CASSYAGGTDTQYF. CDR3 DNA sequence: TGTGCCAGCAGTTACGCGGGGGGCACAGATACGCAGTATTTT.

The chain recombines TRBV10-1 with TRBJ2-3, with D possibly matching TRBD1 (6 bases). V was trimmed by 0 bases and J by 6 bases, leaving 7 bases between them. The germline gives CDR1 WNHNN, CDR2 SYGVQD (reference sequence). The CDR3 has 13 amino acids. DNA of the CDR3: TGCGCCAGCAGTGAGTCGAGGGGGGATACGCAGTATTTT. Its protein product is CASSESRGDTQYF.

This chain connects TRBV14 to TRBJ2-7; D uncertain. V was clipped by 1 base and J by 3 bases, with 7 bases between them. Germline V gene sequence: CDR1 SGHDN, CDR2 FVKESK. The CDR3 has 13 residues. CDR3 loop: CASSQAGSYEQYF. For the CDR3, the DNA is TGTGCCAGCAGCCAAGCAGGTAGCTACGAGCAGTACTTC.

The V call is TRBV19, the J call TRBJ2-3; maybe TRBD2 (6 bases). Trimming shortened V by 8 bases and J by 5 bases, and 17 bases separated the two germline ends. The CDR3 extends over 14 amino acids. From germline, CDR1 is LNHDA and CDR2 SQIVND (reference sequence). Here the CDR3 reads CASGSAGGLDTQYF. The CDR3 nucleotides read TGTGCCAGTGGCTCAGCGGGTGGATTAGATACGCAGTATTTT.

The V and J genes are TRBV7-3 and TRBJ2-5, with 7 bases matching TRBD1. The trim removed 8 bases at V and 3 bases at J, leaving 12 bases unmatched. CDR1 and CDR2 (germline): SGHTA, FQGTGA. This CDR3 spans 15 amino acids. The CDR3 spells CASGRTGRYEETQYF. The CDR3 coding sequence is TGTGCCAGCGGTAGGACAGGAAGATATGAAGAGACCCAGTACTTC.

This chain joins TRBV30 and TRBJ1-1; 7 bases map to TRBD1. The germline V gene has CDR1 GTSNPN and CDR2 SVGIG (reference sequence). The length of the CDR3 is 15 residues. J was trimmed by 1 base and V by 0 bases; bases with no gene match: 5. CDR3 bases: TGTGCCTGGAGTGTTCTAGGGGGCAGGAACACTGAAGCTTTCTTT. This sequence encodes CAWSVLGGRNTEAFF.